This entry features one T cell receptor beta chain sequence. Antigen: not known. TCRdb re-called the 5' RACE reads; every CDR3 protein appears as one record, without DNA. This sample's table has 400,000 to 550,000 distinct CDR3 sequences. This CDR3 is built from 14 residues. From germline, CDR1 is DFQATT and CDR2 SNEGSKA (reference sequence). This sample is drawn from a study of T cells expressing NK-cell markers. Study conclusions and caveats: Among CD8+ T cells from several donors, dominant NKG2C+ clonotypes accounted for roughly 1.0-7.0%. The HCMV specificity of the expanded NKG2C+ T cell clones stayed unresolved.

The chain recombines TRBV20-1 with TRBJ1-4; TCRdb outputs TRBD1, but without DNA this stays unchecked. The sequencing input was blood T cells: a sorted CD56 or NKG2C T cell subset, CD4+ or CD8+ T cells, or bulk PBMC T cells (not recorded which). The TCR comes from a woman aged 18-70 years in good health. The CDR3 spells CSASGTATNEKLFF.